The rows below give T cell receptor beta chains drawn from one sample of a study of CD8 T cells in ankylosing spondylitis. MiXCR, run by TCRdb on the 5' RACE reads, gives a single entry per CDR3 protein. The sample yields approximately 250,000 distinct CDR3 sequences, 30% to 35% seen once. Sequenced material: blood, either unsorted or a sorted T cell fraction (not recorded which). These receptors were taken from a male donor with ankylosing spondylitis or in good health (not recorded which). CDR3s include the opening cysteine and the closing phenylalanine or tryptophan. Each record gives: clone size, D gene, V gene, J gene, CDR3 length, CDR3 DNA, CDR3 protein. D genes are given only for firm matches. Clone sizes are given selectively: once, few, many, or a class where the clone is expanded.

clone_size: NA
d_call: NA
v_call: TRBV15
j_call: TRBJ2-2
cdr3_length: 13
cdr3_nt: TGTGCCACCAGCAGTCTCATGTCCGGGGAGCTGTTTTTT
cdr3_aa: CATSSLMSGELFF

clone_size: NA
d_call: TRBD2
v_call: TRBV20-1
j_call: TRBJ2-1
cdr3_length: 13
cdr3_nt: TGCAGTGCCGTCCGGGGGGTTTACAATGAGCAGTTCTTC
cdr3_aa: CSAVRGVYNEQFF

clone_size: NA
d_call: NA
v_call: TRBV10-3
j_call: TRBJ2-7
cdr3_length: 13
cdr3_nt: TGTGCCATCAGTGAGTGGGAGACCTACGAGCAGTACTTC
cdr3_aa: CAISEWETYEQYF

clone_size: NA
d_call: NA
v_call: TRBV4-1
j_call: TRBJ1-6
cdr3_length: 15
cdr3_nt: TGCGCCAGCAGCCTGCGTGGGGGGCGTAATTCACCCCTCCACTTT
cdr3_aa: CASSLRGGRNSPLHF

clone_size: NA
d_call: NA
v_call: TRBV12-3/TRBV12-4
j_call: TRBJ1-4
cdr3_length: 16
cdr3_nt: TGTGCCAGCAGTCCAATTTTGGGGTGGGCTAATGAAAAACTGTTTTTT
cdr3_aa: CASSPILGWANEKLFF

clone_size: NA
d_call: NA
v_call: TRBV10-3
j_call: TRBJ1-3
cdr3_length: 16
cdr3_nt: TGTGCCATCAGTGTACAGGGTCCCCACTCTGGAAACACCATATATTTT
cdr3_aa: CAISVQGPHSGNTIYF

clone_size: NA
d_call: TRBD2
v_call: TRBV6-1
j_call: TRBJ2-7
cdr3_length: 15
cdr3_nt: TGTGCCAGCAGTGGCTCTGGCGGGGGGTCCTACGAGCAGTACTTC
cdr3_aa: CASSGSGGGSYEQYF

clone_size: NA
d_call: TRBD1
v_call: TRBV27
j_call: TRBJ2-1
cdr3_length: 13
cdr3_nt: TGTGCCAGCAGCCCCGGGACAGCGAATGAGCAGTTCTTC
cdr3_aa: CASSPGTANEQFF

clone_size: few
d_call: NA
v_call: TRBV12-3/TRBV12-4
j_call: TRBJ1-6
cdr3_length: 15
cdr3_nt: TGTGCCAGCACTACAAGGGGGGACGCCAATTCACCCCTCCACTTT
cdr3_aa: CASTTRGDANSPLHF

clone_size: few
d_call: NA
v_call: TRBV12-3/TRBV12-4
j_call: TRBJ2-2
cdr3_length: 14
cdr3_nt: TGTGCCAGCAGTTTTTCGGCAGGGACCGGGGAGCTGTTTTTT
cdr3_aa: CASSFSAGTGELFF

clone_size: NA
d_call: NA
v_call: TRBV6-5
j_call: TRBJ2-7
cdr3_length: 11
cdr3_nt: TGTGCCAGCAGGTGGGGGAACGAGCAGTACTTC
cdr3_aa: CASRWGNEQYF

clone_size: few
d_call: NA
v_call: TRBV10-3
j_call: TRBJ1-5
cdr3_length: 12
cdr3_nt: TGTGCCATCAGTGAGGGGGGGCAGCCCCAGCATTTT
cdr3_aa: CAISEGGQPQHF

clone_size: NA
d_call: NA
v_call: TRBV10-1
j_call: TRBJ2-2
cdr3_length: 11
cdr3_nt: TGCGCCAGCAGTGGCAGGGGGGAGCTGTTTTTT
cdr3_aa: CASSGRGELFF

clone_size: NA
d_call: NA
v_call: TRBV12-3/TRBV12-4
j_call: TRBJ1-4
cdr3_length: 15
cdr3_nt: TGTGCCAGCAGCAGACAGGCAGCAACTAATGAAAAACTGTTTTTT
cdr3_aa: CASSRQAATNEKLFF

clone_size: NA
d_call: NA
v_call: TRBV5-1
j_call: TRBJ1-5
cdr3_length: 14
cdr3_nt: TGCGCCAGCAGCCAGGGAGGGACCGATCAGCCCCAGCATTTT
cdr3_aa: CASSQGGTDQPQHF

clone_size: many
d_call: NA
v_call: TRBV20-1
j_call: TRBJ2-1
cdr3_length: 15
cdr3_nt: TGCAGTGCTCGCGGACCCCCAGGGCTGGTGAATGAGCAGTTCTTC
cdr3_aa: CSARGPPGLVNEQFF

clone_size: NA
d_call: NA
v_call: TRBV7-2
j_call: TRBJ2-5
cdr3_length: 13
cdr3_nt: TGTGCCAGCAGCTCGGGGGCGGAAGAGACCCAGTACTTC
cdr3_aa: CASSSGAEETQYF

clone_size: NA
d_call: NA
v_call: TRBV5-1
j_call: TRBJ2-2
cdr3_length: 15
cdr3_nt: TGCGCCAGCAGCTTACAGGGATGGAGCACCGGGGAGCTGTTTTTT
cdr3_aa: CASSLQGWSTGELFF

clone_size: many
d_call: NA
v_call: TRBV12-3/TRBV12-4
j_call: TRBJ2-5
cdr3_length: 10
cdr3_nt: TGTGCCAGCAGCTACGTGGCCCAGTACTTC
cdr3_aa: CASSYVAQYF

clone_size: NA
d_call: NA
v_call: TRBV2
j_call: TRBJ2-7
cdr3_length: 11
cdr3_nt: TGTGCCAGCAGTGAGGTAGAAGAGCAGTACTTC
cdr3_aa: CASSEVEEQYF

clone_size: few
d_call: NA
v_call: TRBV4-1
j_call: TRBJ2-1
cdr3_length: 16
cdr3_nt: TGCGCCAGCAGCCCACTTGGGGAGGTTTCCTACAATGAGCAGTTCTTC
cdr3_aa: CASSPLGEVSYNEQFF

clone_size: NA
d_call: TRBD1
v_call: TRBV20-1
j_call: TRBJ2-5
cdr3_length: 13
cdr3_nt: TGCAGTGCTTTTGGGGACAGGCAAGAGACCCAGTACTTC
cdr3_aa: CSAFGDRQETQYF

clone_size: NA
d_call: NA
v_call: TRBV20-1
j_call: TRBJ2-3
cdr3_length: 11
cdr3_nt: TGCAGTGCCCCCCTAACAGATACGCAGTATTTT
cdr3_aa: CSAPLTDTQYF

clone_size: NA
d_call: NA
v_call: TRBV7-9
j_call: TRBJ2-7
cdr3_length: 13
cdr3_nt: TGTGCCAGCAGCTTAGCGCCAGCGACCGGGCAGTACTTC
cdr3_aa: CASSLAPATGQYF